The next 9 T cell receptor beta chains were all read from a single sample in a study of T cell responses to AZD1222 COVID-19 vaccine. Assay: immunoSEQ multiplex PCR; the TCRdb copy retains only in-frame clones and omits some. The sample lists 99,000 or so clones; nearly 90% were seen once. Sequences were derived from peripheral blood, sampled on day 0 of AZD1222 vaccination. All receptors derive from an adult in good health.

V is TRBV5-4 and J is TRBJ1-2; 7 bases map to TRBD1. This CDR3 is built from 13 residues. The V and J ends lost 4 bases and 2 bases, in that order; junction bases with no gene match: 2. Germline CDR1 and CDR2: SGHNT and YYREEE (reference sequence). This CDR3 is CASSPDRNYGYTF. The CDR3 DNA is TGTGCCAGCAGCCCGGACAGGAACTATGGCTACACCTTC.

The chain uses TRBV2 and TRBJ2-2; no reliable D call. The V end was cut by 7 bases, the J end by 6 bases, with 6 bases between. CDR3 length: 11 residues. Germline-derived CDR1 and CDR2 are SNHLY and FYNNEI. The CDR3, as DNA: TGTGCCAGCAATCCGGCCGGGGAGCTGTTTTTT. This encodes CASNPAGELFF.

V and J are TRBV6-5 and TRBJ2-3; weak D call: TRBD2 (7 bases). Germline V gene sequence: CDR1 MNHEY, CDR2 SVGAGI. V gave up 4 bases and J gave up 6 bases, with 20 bases separating them. The CDR3 has 16 amino acids. The CDR3: CASSLGRRGGLDTQYF. The DNA for the CDR3 is TGTGCCAGCAGTTTAGGGAGGAGGGGGGGCCTTGATACGCAGTATTTT.

This clone appeared once. This chain links TRBV19 with TRBJ1-2, with TRBD1 as a possible D gene (6 bases). The CDR3 is made up of 14 amino acids. The ends were cut back, 1 base at V and 4 bases at J, with 10 bases in the middle. The V gene's germline CDR1 is LNHDA and CDR2 SQIVND (reference sequence). The CDR3 loop reads CASSIVTGTYGYTF. The CDR3 bases are TGTGCCAGTAGTATAGTCACAGGGACCTATGGCTACACCTTC.

The chain employs TRBV4-1 and TRBJ2-1, with D possibly being TRBD1 (5 bases). Per the germline V gene, CDR1 is MGHRA and CDR2 is YSYEKL. Trimming cost V 2 bases and J 6 bases, with 14 bases left between them. CDR3 length equals 15 residues. The CDR3 coding sequence is TGCGCCAGCAGCCAACAGGGCAACAAGGCCAATGAGCAGTTCTTC. It specifies CASSQQGNKANEQFF.

V and J are TRBV13 and TRBJ1-2, with D tentatively TRBD1 (6 bases). V was shortened by 3 bases and J by 1 base, with 21 bases between the two germline ends. Germline lookup yields CDR1 PRHDT and CDR2 FYEKMQ (reference sequence). The CDR3 consists of 18 residues. This chain's CDR3 is CASSLTVGPKGGNYGYTF. CDR3 bases: TGTGCCAGCAGCTTGACGGTGGGGCCGAAGGGGGGTAACTATGGCTACACCTTC.

The chain joins TRBV29-1 to TRBJ2-6; TRBD1 aligns across 7 bases. J gave up 2 bases and V 6 bases, and 1 base lay outside the gene matches. Germline V gene sequence: CDR1 SQVTM, CDR2 ANQGSEA. This CDR3 has 13 residues. CDR3 in amino acids: CSVGTAGANVLTF. In DNA, the CDR3 is TGCAGCGTCGGGACAGCTGGGGCCAACGTCCTGACTTTC.

J is TRBJ2-3 and V is TRBV9, with 14 bases fitting TRBD2. The germline V gene has CDR1 SGDLS and CDR2 YYNGEE. CDR3 length: 15 amino acids. V gave up 2 bases and J gave up 6 bases; unmatched junction bases: 2. The CDR3 sequence is CASSVRTSGRDTQYF. Here the CDR3 DNA reads TGTGCCAGCAGCGTCAGGACTAGCGGGAGGGATACGCAGTATTTT.

The V gene is TRBV12-3 or TRBV12-4, the J gene TRBJ2-1; 8 bases match TRBD1. The CDR3 covers 12 residues. V lost 2 bases to trimming and J lost 12 bases; unmatched junction nucleotides: 3. The CDR3: CASSLSGQGQFF. The CDR3 DNA reads as TGTGCCAGCAGTTTATCCGGACAGGGGCAGTTCTTC.